This T cell receptor beta chain was profiled in a study of blood T cell repertoires in COVID-19. CDR1 and CDR2 from the germline V gene are LGHDT and YNNKEL (reference sequence). Trimming cost V 4 bases and J 5 bases; bases outside gene matches: 4. CDR3 length equals 15 residues. Some clones are missing from TCRdb's copy, which holds only in-frame ones; the method was immunoSEQ multiplex PCR. This table holds 210,000 or so clones, 78% found once. Sequenced input: peripheral blood. The sequence was obtained from an elderly woman with active or convalescent COVID-19. The chain carries TRBV3-1 (or the pseudogene TRBV3-2) and TRBJ2-1; 11 bases align to TRBD2. The CDR3 sequence is CASSPASGGNNEQFF. Here the CDR3 DNA reads TGTGCCAGCAGCCCCGCTAGCGGGGGGAACAATGAGCAGTTCTTC.